The 5 T cell receptor beta chains reported below all come from one sample, sequenced in a study of T-cell reconstitution after alpha-beta-depleted transplantation in children. Unique molecular identifiers were incorporated when the TCRbeta library was constructed. TCRdb redid the calling of the PCR reads with MiXCR, one entry per CDR3 protein. This table has over 100,000 distinct CDR3 sequences, around 10% appearing once. This specimen was PBMCs, taken before TCRalphabeta/CD19-depleted stem cell transplant. These receptors all come from a boy aged 2-15 years with acute lymphoblastic leukemia, due to receive a stem cell transplant.

The chain has TRBV12-3 or TRBV12-4 and TRBJ2-1; D is perhaps TRBD2 (6 bases). The length of the CDR3 is 14 residues. V was cut by 0 bases and J by 6 bases, with 9 bases left in between. This CDR3 is CASSLAGRFNEQFF. CDR3 bases: TGTGCCAGCAGTTTAGCGGGGAGGTTCAATGAGCAGTTCTTC.

This clonotype was seen at least ten times. V usage is TRBV7-9 and J usage is TRBJ2-7; 8 bases line up with TRBD1. Looked up from germline, CDR1 is SEHNR and CDR2 is FQNEAQ (reference sequence). V was pared by 1 base and J by 4 bases, with 3 bases of the junction left unmatched. The CDR3 spans 14 residues. CDR3 DNA: TGTGCCAGCAGCTTAGGGACAGGGCCTTACGAGCAGTACTTC. Its translation: CASSLGTGPYEQYF.

The rearrangement uses TRBV30 and TRBJ2-2; no clear D gene. The CDR3 has 12 amino acids. The germline V and J ends were trimmed by 4 bases and 8 bases, with 11 bases remaining between them. In germline, CDR1 is GTSNPN, CDR2 SVGIG (reference sequence). CDR3 protein: CAWMGPPGELFF. The CDR3 DNA reads as TGTGCCTGGATGGGTCCCCCGGGGGAGCTGTTTTTT.

The V gene is TRBV21-1, the J gene TRBJ2-2; the table assigns TRBD2, which was not confirmed against the DNA. TRBV21-1 is annotated as a pseudogene. CDR3 length: 15 residues. CDR3 sequence: CASSPGLVCAGELFF. CDR3 nucleotide sequence: TGTGCCAGCAGCCCTGGGCTAGTGTGCGCCGGGGAGCTGTTTTTT.

The CDR3 DNA reads as TGTGCCACCAGCTTATTAGCGGGAGGCCATTTCTACGAGCAGTACTTC. Translating gives CATSLLAGGHFYEQYF. J is TRBJ2-7 and V is TRBV15; TRBD2 aligns across 10 bases. This CDR3 contains 16 residues. Germline values: CDR1 LNHNV, CDR2 YYDKDF (reference sequence). The V and J ends lost 5 bases and 3 bases, in that order; junction bases with no gene match: 10.